The 28 T cell receptor beta chains listed next were all sequenced from one sample in a study of cytomegalovirus exposure and HLA in healthy donors. Repertoires were generated with immunoSEQ multiplex PCR, while TCRdb's copy carries only in-frame clones and drops some. Of 180,000 or so clones listed, 86% are singletons. Sequencing was done on a sample of PBMCs. These receptors all stem from a young man in good health and CMV-seropositive.

Only a few counts were recorded for this clone. The rearrangement uses TRBV7-6 and TRBJ2-7; 10 bases fit TRBD1. The germline V gene encodes CDR1 SGHVS and CDR2 FNYEAQ. CDR3 length equals 15 residues. Trimming took 1 base from V and 3 from J; bases not matched to a gene: 3. DNA for the CDR3: TGTGCCAGCAGCTTAGAGACAGGGGGCGTCTACGAGCAGTACTTC. Its protein product is CASSLETGGVYEQYF.

J is TRBJ2-1 and V is TRBV30; 7 bases fit TRBD2. Germline CDR1 GTSNPN, CDR2 SVGIG (reference sequence). The V and J ends lost 0 bases and 6 bases, in that order; junction bases with no gene match: 2. The CDR3 covers 13 residues. CDR3 sequence: CAWSVWGGNEQFF. DNA of the CDR3: TGTGCCTGGAGTGTATGGGGGGGCAATGAGCAGTTCTTC.

The chain carries TRBV10-1 and TRBJ1-5; TRBD1 matches at 10 bases. Germline V gene data show CDR1 as WNHNN and CDR2 as SYGVQD (reference sequence). Trimming took 1 base from V and 0 from J; bases not matched to a gene: 12. This CDR3 spans 20 amino acids. CDR3 loop: CASSEYILYGTGVSNQPQHF. DNA of the CDR3: TGCGCCAGCAGTGAGTACATCCTTTACGGGACAGGGGTTAGCAATCAGCCCCAGCATTTT.

This chain joins TRBV29-1 and TRBJ2-7, with D possibly TRBD2 on 6 matching bases. From germline, CDR1 is SQVTM and CDR2 ANQGSEA. The CDR3 has 13 amino acids. V was clipped by 4 bases and J by 1 base, with 11 bases between them. In nucleotides, the CDR3 is TGCAGCGTTGGGCAGGGAGGATCCTACGAGCAGTACTTC. Protein product: CSVGQGGSYEQYF.

This sequence joins TRBV5-1 and TRBJ2-7, with TRBD2 matching over 7 bases. The trim removed 2 bases at V and 0 bases at J, leaving 5 bases unmatched. Germline assignment: CDR1 SGHRS and CDR2 YFSETQ. The CDR3 consists of 15 residues. CDR3 region: CASSFTGGGSYEQYF. The DNA of the CDR3 is TGCGCCAGCAGCTTCACGGGGGGTGGCTCCTACGAGCAGTACTTC.

The chain is built from TRBV5-6 and TRBJ2-7, with D possibly matching TRBD1 (6 bases). Looked up from germline, CDR1 is SGHDT and CDR2 is YYEEEE. This CDR3 is 14 amino acids long. V gave up 3 bases and J gave up 5 bases, with 15 bases separating them. The CDR3 nucleotides are TGTGCCAGCAGCTCCCCCGGGACACGAAACGAGCAGTACTTC. Encoded protein: CASSSPGTRNEQYF.

V and J are TRBV5-1 and TRBJ2-2; 14 bases map to TRBD2. With 2 bases clipped from V and 1 base from J, the junction kept 1 base outside the gene matches. Germline CDR1 SGHRS, CDR2 YFSETQ. The CDR3 covers 17 residues. CDR3 nucleotides: TGCGCCAGCAGCTTTGGACTAGCGGGAGGGAACACCGGGGAGCTGTTTTTT. Protein product: CASSFGLAGGNTGELFF.

This clone was recorded a few times. The chain uses TRBV7-9 and TRBJ2-7, with 8 bases identical to TRBD2. The CDR3 consists of 15 residues. Germline values: CDR1 SEHNR, CDR2 FQNEAQ (reference sequence). V shed 1 base and J 1 base; nucleotides not matched to a gene: 3. This CDR3 reads CASSLEIAGSYEQYF. The DNA for the CDR3 is TGTGCCAGCAGCTTAGAAATAGCGGGGTCCTACGAGCAGTACTTC.

CDR3 sequence reads: CATGGEWTQYF. Written as DNA, the CDR3 is TGTGCCACCGGGGGGGAGTGGACGCAGTATTTT. The chain links TRBV6-1 to TRBJ2-3; the match to TRBD2 covers 8 bases. V dropped 10 bases and J dropped 9; count of bases not matched to a gene: 6. CDR1 MNHNS and CDR2 SASEGT come from the germline V gene. The CDR3 totals 11 residues.

This clone was detected only a few times. For the CDR3, the DNA is TGTGCCAGCAGCAAGGACAGGGGCAATCAGCCCCAGCATTTT. Residues: CASSKDRGNQPQHF. The chain links TRBV7-2 to TRBJ1-5; 8 bases agree with TRBD1. The CDR3 has 14 residues. Germline V CDR1 and CDR2: SGHTA, FQGNSA. Trimming removed 5 bases from V and 2 bases from J; junction bases left unmatched: 2.

V gene TRBV9 combines with J gene TRBJ2-2; TRBD1 aligns across 8 bases. V trimming: 4 bases; J trimming: 5 bases; junction bases outside the gene matches: 7. CDR3 length: 15 residues. Germline CDR1 reads SGDLS; CDR2 reads YYNGEE. This CDR3 is CASSPRTGRTGELFF. The CDR3 bases are TGTGCCAGCAGCCCGCGGACAGGGCGGACCGGGGAGCTGTTTTTT. Together with reference TRBV9 and TRBJ2-2, the CDR3 gives the full variable domain: DSGVTQTPKHLITATGQRVTLRCSPRSGDLSVYWYQQSLDQGLQFLIQYYNGEERAKGNILERFSAQQFPDLHSELNLSSLELGDSALYFCASSPRTGRTGELFFGEGSRLTVL.

This clone was detected only a few times. The chain carries TRBV4-2 and TRBJ2-7, with D unclear. The CDR3 spans 15 residues. Trimming removed 1 base at V and 3 bases at J, with 13 bases between. Germline V gives CDR1 LGHNA, CDR2 YNFKEQ. Here the CDR3 DNA reads TGTGCCAGCAGCCAAGTGGTCCAAACCTACTACGAGCAGTACTTC. Protein sequence: CASSQVVQTYYEQYF.

The V call is TRBV4-1, the J call TRBJ1-4, with D unresolved. CDR1 and CDR2 from the germline V gene are MGHRA and YSYEKL. Deletions cut 7 bases from V and 8 bases from J, with 11 bases between. The CDR3 extends over 12 amino acids. The CDR3 DNA reads TGCGCCAGCAACTATGGGCGGGAAAAACTGTTTTTT. Its protein product is CASNYGREKLFF.

This clone was counted only a few times. This chain connects TRBV20-1 to TRBJ2-5, with D perhaps TRBD2 (6 bases). Germline CDR1 reads DFQATT; CDR2 reads SNEGSKA (reference sequence). The CDR3 is 11 amino acids. The V end lost 7 bases, the J end lost 5 bases, and 11 bases lay between the germline ends. CDR3 residues: CSGAGRETQYF. Here the CDR3 DNA reads TGCAGTGGAGCGGGCCGGGAGACCCAGTACTTC.

This clone has more than one count but fewer than ten. The chain recombines TRBV19 with TRBJ1-5; D not certain. The germline gives CDR1 LNHDA, CDR2 SQIVND (reference sequence). The ends were cut back, 3 bases at V and 0 bases at J, with 9 bases in the middle. The CDR3 has 15 residues. CDR3 sequence reads: CASSIPYNSNQPQHF. Written as DNA, the CDR3 is TGTGCCAGTAGTATCCCTTATAATAGCAATCAGCCCCAGCATTTT.

A note on this clone: The same CDR3 also results from other DNA sequences found in this sample. V and J are TRBV5-1 and TRBJ1-1; tentative D call: TRBD1 (6 bases). Germline V lookup: CDR1 SGHRS, CDR2 YFSETQ. Trimming pared 0 bases from V and 0 bases from J, leaving 9 bases between. This CDR3 has 15 residues. The CDR3 DNA follows: TGCGCCAGCAGCTTGGCGGGGGGGCTGAACACTGAAGCTTTCTTT. Residues: CASSLAGGLNTEAFF.

This clone was counted between two and nine times. This chain uses TRBV19 with TRBJ2-6; D not certain. CDR3 size: 14 residues. Germline lookup yields CDR1 LNHDA and CDR2 SQIVND (reference sequence). The V end lost 10 bases, the J end lost 0 bases, and 10 bases lay between the germline ends. CDR3 region: CATSIDSGANVLTF. Written as DNA, the CDR3 is TGTGCCACTTCAATTGACTCTGGGGCCAACGTCCTGACTTTC.

The V gene is TRBV29-1, the J gene TRBJ1-3; 8 bases line up with TRBD1. The germline CDR1 and CDR2 sequences are SQVTM and ANQGSEA. The CDR3 length is 14 residues. V was clipped by 4 bases and J by 3 bases; unmatched bases: 5. CDR3 DNA: TGCAGCGTTGCAGACAGGGGAGGTGGAAACACCATATATTTT. It codes for CSVADRGGGNTIYF.

As concerns this clone: Relative to the germline gene, one junction end is altered; a read error may explain this. This sequence joins TRBV4-3 and TRBJ1-6; D is perhaps TRBD1 (6 bases). CDR3 length equals 16 residues. Germline lookup yields CDR1 LGHNA and CDR2 YSLEER. The CDR3 DNA follows: TGCGCCAGCAGCCAAGTCCCCGGGGGCGGCGGTTCATCCCTCCACTTT. Its protein product is CASSQVPGGGGSSLHF.

This chain links TRBV28 with TRBJ2-1; D call uncertain. The ends were cut back, 5 bases at V and 0 bases at J, with 14 bases in the middle. This CDR3 comprises 16 residues. CDR1 and CDR2 from the germline V gene are MDHEN and SYDVKM. For the CDR3, the DNA is TGTGCCAGCAGTCCATTGATAGGGAACTCCTACAATGAGCAGTTCTTC. The encoded protein is CASSPLIGNSYNEQFF. The complete variable domain, with remaining parts taken from reference TRBV28 and TRBJ2-1, reads DVKVTQSSRYLVKRTGEKVFLECVQDMDHENMFWYRQDPGLGLRLIYFSYDVKMKEKGDIPEGYSVSREKKERFSLILESASTNQTSMYLCASSPLIGNSYNEQFFGPGTRLTVL.

The chain is built from TRBV4-2 and TRBJ2-5, with 11 bases matching TRBD2. The CDR3 is 17 amino acids. J gave up 1 base and V 3 bases, and 7 bases lay outside the gene matches. Germline loops: CDR1 LGHNA, CDR2 YNFKEQ. CDR3 in amino acids: CASSHNPGLAVQETQYF. The DNA of the CDR3 is TGTGCCAGCAGCCACAATCCGGGACTAGCGGTCCAAGAGACCCAGTACTTC.

This clone was picked up a small number of times. The chain recombines TRBV7-2 with TRBJ1-2; 7 nucleotides agree with TRBD1. The CDR3 sequence is 13 residues long. CDR1 and CDR2 from the germline V gene are SGHTA and FQGNSA. The V and J ends lost 5 bases and 7 bases, in that order; junction bases with no gene match: 7. In DNA, the CDR3 is TGTGCCAGCAGCCCAAGCAGGGGGGTTGGCTACACCTTC. This codes for CASSPSRGVGYTF.

The rearrangement uses TRBV19 and TRBJ1-1; D gene ambiguous. Germline assignment: CDR1 LNHDA and CDR2 SQIVND (reference sequence). The germline V and J ends were trimmed by 6 bases and 1 base, with 9 bases remaining between them. This CDR3 comprises 13 residues. The CDR3 nucleotides are TGTGCCAGTAGCCCCGGCCAGAACACTGAAGCTTTCTTT. Its translation: CASSPGQNTEAFF.

The chain couples TRBV2 to TRBJ1-3; D unresolved. The CDR3 has 11 residues. Deletions cut 4 bases from V and 9 bases from J, with 7 bases between. From germline, CDR1 is SNHLY and CDR2 FYNNEI. This CDR3 is CASSGGATIYF. The CDR3 DNA is TGTGCCAGCAGTGGGGGTGCCACCATATATTTT.

The V call is TRBV14, the J call TRBJ2-5; 7 bases agree with TRBD2. CDR3 length: 14 amino acids. J lost 3 bases, V lost 3 bases, and 4 bases had no gene match. Per the germline V gene, CDR1 is SGHDN and CDR2 is FVKESK. The CDR3 region is CASSHTGTKETQYF. DNA for the CDR3: TGTGCCAGCAGCCACACCGGGACTAAAGAGACCCAGTACTTC.

This rearrangement joins TRBV27 to TRBJ2-2; D unclear. The V gene's germline CDR1 is MNHEY and CDR2 SMNVEV (reference sequence). The CDR3 extends over 13 amino acids. Trimming pared 8 bases from V and 6 bases from J, leaving 13 bases between. As DNA, the CDR3 is TGTGCCAGCGGAGTTATGGTACCCGGGGAGCTGTTTTTT. It is translated as CASGVMVPGELFF.

The V and J genes are TRBV7-9 and TRBJ2-7; D may be TRBD1 or TRBD2 (7 bases each). Trimming left V 9 bases short and J 6 bases short, with 18 bases between. CDR1 is SEHNR, CDR2 FQNEAQ, per germline (reference sequence). The CDR3 sequence is 13 residues long. CDR3 sequence reads: CASSAGGEFEQYF. In nucleotides, the CDR3 is TGTGCCAGTTCAGCAGGGGGGGAATTCGAGCAGTACTTC.

In DNA, the CDR3 is TGTGCCAGCTCAGGGACCACCTACGAGCAGTACTTC. This gives the protein CASSGTTYEQYF. The chain is built from TRBV6-6 and TRBJ2-7; D tentatively reads TRBD1 or TRBD2 (5 bases each). The CDR3 has 12 amino acids. The germline V and J ends were trimmed by 8 bases and 2 bases, with 10 bases remaining between them. Looked up from germline, CDR1 is MNHNY and CDR2 is SVGAGI (reference sequence).